This TCR beta chain is from a study of cytomegalovirus exposure and HLA in healthy donors. Looking at the study overall: The Caucasian-associated ancestry cluster contained more than 75% of the roughly 370 genotyped donors.

The CDR3 totals 14 residues. Germline V gene lookup returns CDR1 MNHEY and CDR2 SVGAGI. V lost 2 bases to trimming and J lost 10 bases, with 12 bases between them. All the people who gave samples were healthy bone marrow donors. Study-wide findings and caveats: Serostatus for CMV was the only available immune exposure information.

Worth noting for this clone: The target antigen is unknown.

It was with 60 Vbeta and 13 Jbeta primers that the PCR ran. Sequencing was performed with immunoSEQ multiplex PCR; in TCRdb, only in-frame clones are kept and a portion is missing. Of some 120,000 clones in the sample, about 81% were seen once. What was sequenced was PBMCs. The origin of this receptor is a middle-aged man in good health and CMV-seronegative. The chain has TRBV6-5 and TRBJ1-6; weak D call: TRBD1 (6 bases). Written as DNA, the CDR3 is TGTGCCAGCAGTTACGTAGGGGGAGGGTCACCCCTCCACTTT. The encoded protein is CASSYVGGGSPLHF.